Each of the 6 T cell receptor beta chains below was sequenced from the same sample in a study of blood T cells in healthy people across ages. Next came a second PCR, run for about 6 to 12 cycles, which used a sample-barcoded 5' primer along with a J-beta primer mix. TCRdb reanalysed the 5' RACE reads using MiXCR and keeps one entry per CDR3 protein. The repertoire holds 1.8 million or so distinct CDR3 sequences, with approximately 40% as singletons. Material for sequencing was blood. The receptors were gathered from a human donor in good health.

This clonotype has only a few counts. The V call is TRBV10-3, the J call TRBJ1-2, with D tentatively TRBD1 (5 bases). V was shortened by 7 bases and J by 8 bases, with 14 bases between the two germline ends. The V gene's germline CDR1 is ENHRY and CDR2 SYGVKD. The CDR3 has 12 residues. The CDR3 here is CAIKAQGGGYTF. The CDR3, as DNA: TGTGCCATCAAGGCCCAGGGCGGCGGCTACACCTTC.

The rearrangement uses TRBV7-6 and TRBJ2-7; 11 nucleotides line up with TRBD2. The CDR3 runs to 17 residues. V gave up 3 bases and J gave up 0 bases; unmatched junction bases: 7. The germline gives CDR1 SGHVS, CDR2 FNYEAQ. Written as DNA, the CDR3 is TGTGCCAGCAGCTTGGGGACTAGCGGCAGGAGCTCCTACGAGCAGTACTTC. Translating gives CASSLGTSGRSSYEQYF.

The chain is built from TRBV21-1 and TRBJ1-2; TRBD1, the table's D call, was not compared with the DNA. TRBV21-1 is reported as a pseudogene. This CDR3 spans 15 amino acids. The CDR3 DNA is TGTGCCAGCAGCAAAGGGGCGACAGGGAGGTATGGCTACACCTTC. This encodes CASSKGATGRYGYTF.

The chain employs TRBV20-1 and TRBJ1-2, with no clear D. V lost 3 bases to trimming and J lost 0 bases, with 14 bases between them. Germline V gene lookup returns CDR1 DFQATT and CDR2 SNEGSKA (reference sequence). This CDR3 has 15 amino acids. Here the CDR3 reads CSARPTTSPNYGYTF. The CDR3 region has the DNA TGCAGTGCTAGGCCCACTACCTCCCCTAACTATGGCTACACCTTC.

This clonotype turned up a few times. The J gene is TRBJ2-1, the V gene TRBV7-6; 14 nucleotides agree with TRBD2. The CDR3 totals 17 residues. The germline V gene has CDR1 SGHVS and CDR2 FNYEAQ. V shed 4 bases, J shed 2 bases, and the junction held 4 bases outside the gene matches. CDR3 region: CASSYGTSGGPYNEQFF. CDR3 sequence (DNA): TGTGCCAGCAGCTACGGGACTAGCGGGGGCCCCTACAATGAGCAGTTCTTC.

The J gene is TRBJ1-1, the V gene TRBV29-1; 8 nucleotides agree with TRBD1. Germline values: CDR1 SQVTM, CDR2 ANQGSEA. The CDR3 covers 15 residues. Trimming took 5 bases from V and 0 from J; bases not matched to a gene: 8. Here the CDR3 reads CSVLQGAGLNTEAFF. In nucleotides, the CDR3 is TGCAGCGTTTTGCAGGGGGCTGGGTTGAACACTGAAGCTTTCTTT.